This T cell receptor beta chain was captured in a study of blood T cells in healthy people across ages (dated by TCRdb to the mid-2010s). For context, the study as a whole: In model experiments, template switching captured roughly one uniquely barcoded TCR beta cDNA molecule for every two T cells. Age-related changes in TCR beta repertoire diversity were measured in the study by deep sequencing normalized with unique cDNA molecular identifiers. Donors were grouped into four age groups: young (average approximately 16 years), middle-aged (roughly 37), aged (around 62) and long-lived (around 82). To avoid experimental bias, donors of different ages were spread randomly across the sequencing lanes. Two additional independent replicas of 1 million unique cDNA reads from the same blood draw were analyzed for two donors (one aged 18 to 29 and one aged 80 or older).

V loses 6 bases at its end and J loses 2 bases; junction bases beyond the gene matches: 5. The CDR3, from cysteine to phenylalanine, totals 14 residues. The sequence is cut down to CDR3 DNA, 42 bases in frame from base 1. From a lookup of the germline V gene (reference sequence), CDR1 and CDR2 are SEHNR and FQNEAQ. This clonotype was seen more than once but under ten times. Its antigen remains undetermined. No qualities accompany the bases; no much larger clone lies one base away. Libraries were made using 5' RACE. The instrument was an Illumina HiSeq 2500. A second roughly 7 to 11 cycle PCR used a sample-barcoded 5' primer and a J-beta primer mix. Each TCR beta cDNA molecule received a unique molecular identifier from a template-switch 5' adaptor carrying 12 random nucleotides. At least 3 million CDR3-containing paired-end reads were obtained from each sample. All of the RNA was converted into first-strand cDNA using the Mint cDNA synthesis kit, with a TRBC-specific oligonucleotide serving as the primer. Following uracil-DNA glycosylase treatment, a first 18-cycle PCR with universal primers M1SS and BC2_uni_R was performed on all cDNA. As for how the authors treated the data: For normalization, 1 million high-quality reads were randomly selected from each sample, with every read carrying a distinct molecular identifier. Reads with shared molecular identifiers were discarded instead of being binned into consensus sequences. CDR3 identification, clonotype clustering and error correction used MiTCR with a Q25 quality threshold and the strictest error-elimination algorithm. A nonparametric unseen species model with Euler transformation was used to estimate lower-bound total TCR beta diversity. In-frame beta chains were kept once TCRdb had trimmed the public reads at Q25 with fastp and called clones with MiXCR. Rows with one shared CDR3 protein collapse into an entry with the most common genes and DNA. The authors' filters were not applied to this entry. The sample table lists 450,000 to 700,000 distinct CDR3 sequences, about 26% of them with a count of one. Together, the top ten hold around 20% of the sample.

Beyond this particular receptor, the publication reports: Compared with the aged group, the long-lived group had more naive CD4+ T cells, fewer expanded clones and increased TCR diversity, a pattern suggesting age selection. Observed TCR beta diversity correlated strongly with the percentage of naive T cells measured by flow cytometry. Total diversity estimates from one million sequenced T cells were considered lower bounds and underestimates. Bulk unsorted PBMC profiling prevented conclusive comparison of naive and antigen-experienced compartments. Donor CMV infection status was unknown, potentially confounding age-related changes in expanded clonotypes. As age increased, observed TCR beta diversity per million T cells dropped in a roughly linear way, and a significant reduction was already evident by age 40.

Donors were a few dozen systemically healthy Caucasian individuals from Russia aged roughly 6 to 90 years. Each donor gave approximately 9.3 milliliters of peripheral blood, collected into EDTA-treated Vacutainer tubes. Ficoll-Paque density-gradient centrifugation was used to isolate PBMCs, with at least 7 million per sample. Trizol reagent was used to extract total RNA from the PBMCs, yielding at least 5.5 micrograms per sample. For every donor, flow cytometry on a PBMC aliquot measured the percentage of naive CD45RAhigh/CD27high T cells. The rearranged chain carries TRBV7-9 and TRBJ1-2; 8 middle bases align to TRBD1. The sample was blood. This sequence originates from a woman aged 65 to 85 in good health. The nucleotides read TGTGCCAGCAGTTCAGGGGGCCAGAACTATGGCTACACCTTC. This yields the protein CASSSGGQNYGYTF.